What follows is one T cell receptor beta chain and its context. What this receptor recognizes is not known. Base qualities are not at hand, and no much larger clone is one base apart. Receptor libraries were prepared by 5' RACE. The sample was run on an Illumina HiSeq 2500. A second PCR of about 6 to 12 cycles was run with a J-beta primer mix and a sample-barcoded 5' primer. A unique molecular identifier was introduced onto each TCR beta cDNA molecule by a template-switch 5' adaptor carrying 12 random nucleotides. At least 2.5 million CDR3-containing paired-end reads were obtained from each sample. First-strand cDNA was synthesized from all RNA with the Mint cDNA synthesis kit, primed by a TRBC-specific oligonucleotide. Following uracil-DNA glycosylase treatment, all cDNA underwent a first 18-cycle PCR with the universal primers M1SS and BC2_uni_R. The authors' pipeline ran thus. Normalization of each sample was performed by random selection of 1 million high-quality reads, each carrying a distinct molecular identifier. Instead of being binned into consensus sequences, reads that shared molecular identifiers were thrown out. CDR3 identification, clonotype clustering and error correction used MiTCR with a Q25 quality threshold and the strictest error-elimination algorithm. A nonparametric unseen species model with Euler transformation was used to estimate a lower bound on total TCR beta diversity. Starting from the raw public reads, TCRdb applied fastp trimming at Q25, assembled clones with MiXCR and retained in-frame beta chains. One record per CDR3 amino acid sequence lists the most common genes and DNA. None of the V and J calls come from the authors' own analysis; TCRdb made them. A total of roughly 1,800,000 distinct CDR3 sequences appear in this sample, approximately 50% of them only once. 2.1% of the sample belongs to the ten largest clones.

The CDR3 holds 13 amino acids from the cysteine to the phenylalanine. The retained sequence is limited to the CDR3, 39 bases, with the frame set at the first base. Trimming removed 7 bases from V and 2 bases from J, leaving 12 bases between the germline ends. The germline V gene gives CDR1 as MDHEN and CDR2 as SYDVKM. The sample belongs to a study of blood T cells in healthy people across ages (dated by TCRdb to the mid-2010s). Study-wide context: In model experiments, roughly one uniquely barcoded TCR beta cDNA molecule per two T cells was captured by template switching. Donors of different ages were randomly distributed across sequencing lanes to avoid experimental bias. Two additional independent replicas of 1 million unique cDNA reads from the same blood draw were analyzed for two donors (one aged 18 to 30 and one aged 80 or older). The study measured age-related changes in TCR beta repertoire diversity using deep sequencing normalized with unique cDNA molecular identifiers. The donors were divided into four age groups: young (average roughly 17 years), middle-aged (about 41), aged (approximately 62) and long-lived (roughly 88). The full study reports these points: Observed TCR beta diversity per million T cells fell roughly linearly with age, and a significant reduction was already apparent by age approximately 40. Because the CMV infection status of the donors was unknown, age-related changes in expanded clonotypes may potentially have been confounded. Estimates of total diversity from one million sequenced T cells were regarded as lower bounds and underestimates. A strong correlation was found between observed TCR beta diversity and the percentage of naive T cells measured by flow cytometry. Compared with the aged group, more naive CD4+ T cells, fewer expanded clones and increased TCR diversity were shown by the long-lived group, suggesting age selection. Because profiling used bulk unsorted PBMCs, naive and antigen-experienced compartments could not be compared conclusively.

The approximately 39 donors, aged about 6 to 95 years, were systemically healthy Caucasian individuals from Russia. Each donor gave 8.5 to 10 milliliters of peripheral blood, collected into EDTA-treated Vacutainer tubes. Ficoll-Paque density-gradient centrifugation was used to isolate PBMCs, with at least 6.5 million per sample. Trizol reagent was used to extract total RNA from PBMCs, with at least 6 micrograms per sample. For every donor, an aliquot of PBMCs went through flow cytometry to measure the percentages of naive CD45RAhigh/CD27high T cells. Recombination connected TRBV28 to TRBJ2-7, with no reliable assignment of the D segment. The sequencing sample was made of blood. The clonotype originates from a woman aged 40 to 49 in good health. The nucleotide sequence is given as TGTGCCAGCAACGAAGGACGGACCTACGAGCAGTACTTC. This is translated as CASNEGRTYEQYF.